These 17 T cell receptor beta chains were all obtained from the same sample, sequenced in a study of quantifying T cell responses using KT2 cells. Study summary: Reverse transcription used primers in the TCR alpha and beta constant regions.

The cDNA 3' end received a ligated oligonucleotide with a UMI. The first PCR ran 4 to 5 cycles with an equimolar RC1.1 and RC1.2 beta primer mix. TCRdb processed the UMI-ligation and nested PCR reads anew with MiXCR; each CDR3 protein has one entry. Of tens of thousands of distinct CDR3 sequences in the sample, 6% to 9.5% were seen once. Sequenced input: PBMCs spiked with cells of the T cell clone KT2. The receptors were gathered from a human donor.

About this clonotype: With a much larger clone just one base away, this may be a read error. The J gene is TRBJ1-6, the V gene TRBV5-1; no clear D. This CDR3 has 13 amino acids. Looked up from germline, CDR1 is SGHRS and CDR2 is YFSETQ. Trimming took off 4 bases at V and 8 bases at J, with 10 bases between the two ends. The CDR3 protein is CASSPDIDSPLHF. The CDR3 DNA follows: TGCGCCAGCAGCCCAGATATAGATTCACCCCTCCACTTT.

In this sample, this clonotype turned up many times. This chain uses TRBV10-3 with TRBJ2-1, with TRBD2 matching 12 bases. CDR3 size: 16 residues. V was pared by 2 bases and J by 7 bases, with 6 bases of the junction left unmatched. Germline V gene data show CDR1 as ENHRY and CDR2 as SYGVKD. The chain's CDR3 is CAISEGTSGSGNEQFF. CDR3 in DNA: TGTGCCATCAGTGAGGGGACTAGCGGGTCGGGGAATGAGCAGTTCTTC.

The chain carries TRBV29-1 and TRBJ2-7; tentative D call: TRBD2 (6 bases). Trimming cost V 5 bases and J 5 bases, with 16 bases left between them. CDR3 length: 13 amino acids. From germline, CDR1 is SQVTM and CDR2 ANQGSEA. The CDR3 coding sequence is TGCAGCGTTCTTACGGGAGCTCAGAACGAGCAGTACTTC. Protein: CSVLTGAQNEQYF.

Ten or more counts support this clonotype. The J gene is TRBJ1-2, the V gene TRBV7-9; perhaps TRBD1 as D (5 bases). Germline V gene lookup returns CDR1 SEHNR and CDR2 FQNEAQ (reference sequence). V lost 4 bases and J 4 bases, leaving 28 bases between the germline ends. The CDR3 length is 19 residues. Here the CDR3 reads CASSSTDSVVRVLSYGYTF. CDR3 coding DNA: TGTGCCAGCAGCTCAACTGATAGTGTCGTCAGGGTTTTGAGCTATGGCTACACCTTC. Full variable domain (missing parts from reference TRBV7-9 and TRBJ1-2): DTGVSQNPRHKITKRGQNVTFRCDPISEHNRLYWYRQTLGQGPEFLTYFQNEAQLEKSRLLSDRFSAERPKGSFSTLEIQRTEQGDSAMYLCASSSTDSVVRVLSYGYTFGSGTRLTVV.

This sequence joins TRBV7-2 and TRBJ2-7; 8 bases align to TRBD2. Germline loops: CDR1 SGHTA, CDR2 FQGNSA. V dropped 1 base and J dropped 2; count of bases not matched to a gene: 4. The CDR3 loop spans 15 amino acids. The CDR3 DNA sequence: TGTGCCAGCAGCTTAGACGTTAGCGGGACCTACGAGCAGTACTTC. Translating it yields CASSLDVSGTYEQYF.

This clonotype was detected ten times or more. One end of the junction does not line up with germline, which may come from a read error. Written as DNA, the CDR3 is TGTGCCTGGAGATCATCTTTCGACAGGGACGGTGGTGACACTGAAGCCTTCTTT. Protein sequence: CAWRSSFDRDGGDTEAFF. This chain connects TRBV30 to TRBJ1-1; 7 bases map to TRBD1. Germline V gives CDR1 GTSNPN, CDR2 SVGIG (reference sequence). The CDR3 is 18 residues long.

This clonotype has at least ten counts. The J gene is TRBJ1-4, the V gene TRBV7-9; D is uncertain. V lost 6 bases to trimming and J lost 5 bases, with 22 bases between them. Germline CDR1 reads SEHNR; CDR2 reads FQNEAQ (reference sequence). CDR3 length: 17 residues. CDR3 region: CASRSLGDTVVNEKLFF. The CDR3 DNA reads TGTGCCAGCAGATCACTGGGCGATACGGTCGTAAATGAAAAACTGTTTTTT.

This clonotype has only a few counts. The rearrangement links TRBV29-1 to TRBJ2-3, with D tentatively TRBD2 (7 bases). V lost 0 bases, J lost 1 base, and 11 bases lay in between. The CDR3 is made up of 15 amino acids. Germline lookup yields CDR1 SQVTM and CDR2 ANQGSEA. The CDR3 region has the DNA TGCAGCGTTGAAGATCGAGGGGGGGGCACAGATACGCAGTATTTT. Its protein is CSVEDRGGGTDTQYF.

This clonotype was seen ten or more times. The chain recombines TRBV11-2 with TRBJ2-1; TRBD2 matches at 11 bases. Looked up from germline, CDR1 is SGHAT and CDR2 is FQNNGV. V was clipped by 4 bases and J by 2 bases; unmatched bases: 4. The CDR3 is 16 residues long. CDR3 DNA sequence: TGTGCCAGCAGCTCCGTAGCGGGAGGGCCCTACAATGAGCAGTTCTTC. It translates to CASSSVAGGPYNEQFF.

This clonotype was seen a few times. This chain uses TRBV5-1 with TRBJ2-6, with 9 nucleotides matching TRBD1. In germline, CDR1 is SGHRS, CDR2 YFSETQ. J was trimmed by 3 bases and V by 9 bases; bases with no gene match: 19. The CDR3 runs 19 residues. The CDR3, as DNA: TGCGCCAATCGATGTCCTGGGGACAGGGCAATAGGTGGGGCCAACGTCCTGACTTTC. This translates into CANRCPGDRAIGGANVLTF.

Many counts were recorded for this clonotype. The genes are TRBV28 and TRBJ2-1, with 8 bases that match TRBD2. V trimming: 6 bases; J trimming: 0 bases; junction bases outside the gene matches: 4. The CDR3 is 15 residues long. Germline assignment: CDR1 MDHEN and CDR2 SYDVKM. This CDR3 is CASRLGTSSYNEQFF. The CDR3 nucleotides are TGTGCCAGCAGGTTGGGGACTAGCTCCTACAATGAGCAGTTCTTC.

This clonotype showed up many times. This chain uses TRBV6-1 with TRBJ1-5; D is perhaps TRBD1 (6 bases). The V and J ends lost 8 bases and 0 bases respectively, with 11 bases between them. CDR3 length equals 14 residues. Germline assignment: CDR1 MNHNS and CDR2 SASEGT. CDR3 DNA sequence: TGTGCCAGCGCACAGGGTTATAGCAATCAGCCCCAGCATTTT. It codes for CASAQGYSNQPQHF.

At least ten counts were recorded for this clonotype. The J gene is TRBJ1-2, the V gene TRBV6-6, with 9 bases that match TRBD1. This CDR3 region has 15 residues. CDR1 and CDR2 (germline): MNHNY, SVGAGI (reference sequence). V gave up 3 bases and J gave up 4 bases; unmatched junction bases: 6. In DNA, the CDR3 is TGTGCCAGCAGTTATTCCGGGACAGGGCTCTATGGCTACACCTTC. It specifies CASSYSGTGLYGYTF.

This clonotype has only a few counts. This chain joins TRBV29-1 and TRBJ2-3; TRBD2 is a possible D gene (5 bases). Germline CDR1 SQVTM, CDR2 ANQGSEA. V was clipped by 6 bases and J by 2 bases, with 15 bases between them. The CDR3 contains 14 residues. CDR3 sequence reads: CSVGLRLTTDTQYF. CDR3 DNA sequence: TGCAGCGTCGGACTCCGCCTCACCACAGATACGCAGTATTTT.

This clonotype was seen a few times. The chain links TRBV18 to TRBJ2-7; 9 bases align to TRBD2. The CDR3 has 16 amino acids. The germline CDR1 and CDR2 sequences are KGHSH and LQKENI. V lost 2 bases, J lost 7 bases, and 12 bases stayed unmatched. CDR3 in DNA: TGTGCCAGCTCACCAGCAGCTCTAGCGGGGAAAGCGGAGCAGTACTTC. Protein sequence: CASSPAALAGKAEQYF.

This clonotype occurred many times. The genes are TRBV6-2 or TRBV6-3 and TRBJ2-5, with a tentative D call TRBD2 (5 bases). Germline assignment: CDR1 MNHEY and CDR2 SVGEGT. This CDR3 has 13 residues. V dropped 2 bases and J dropped 2 bases, with 6 bases sitting between them. The CDR3 nucleotides are TGTGCCAGCAGTTACGGGGAGCAAGAGACCCAGTACTTC. This translates into CASSYGEQETQYF.

This clonotype was counted a few times. The chain is built from TRBV7-9 and TRBJ1-4, with a possible D match to TRBD1 (6 bases). V dropped 3 bases and J dropped 8 bases, with 13 bases sitting between them. The germline V gene encodes CDR1 SEHNR and CDR2 FQNEAQ (reference sequence). The CDR3 extends over 14 amino acids. The CDR3 is CASSFGQGNEKLFF. DNA for the CDR3: TGTGCCAGCAGCTTCGGTCAGGGGAACGAAAAACTGTTTTTT.